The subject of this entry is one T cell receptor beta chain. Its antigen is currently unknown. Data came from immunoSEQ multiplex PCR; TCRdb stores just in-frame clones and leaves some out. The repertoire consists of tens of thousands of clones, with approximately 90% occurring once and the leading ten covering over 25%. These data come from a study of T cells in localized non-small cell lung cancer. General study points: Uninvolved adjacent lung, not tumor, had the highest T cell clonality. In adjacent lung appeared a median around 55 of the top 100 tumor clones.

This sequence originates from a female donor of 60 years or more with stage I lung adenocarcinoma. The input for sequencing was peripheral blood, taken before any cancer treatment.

In DNA, the CDR3 is TGTGCCAGGGAGGGCACGGAAGGAAACACCATATATTTT. It codes for CAREGTEGNTIYF. This rearrangement joins TRBV7-9 to TRBJ1-3; D remains ambiguous. Germline lookup yields CDR1 SEHNR and CDR2 FQNEAQ (reference sequence). The CDR3 consists of 13 residues. Deletions cut 9 bases from V and 4 bases from J, with 13 bases between.